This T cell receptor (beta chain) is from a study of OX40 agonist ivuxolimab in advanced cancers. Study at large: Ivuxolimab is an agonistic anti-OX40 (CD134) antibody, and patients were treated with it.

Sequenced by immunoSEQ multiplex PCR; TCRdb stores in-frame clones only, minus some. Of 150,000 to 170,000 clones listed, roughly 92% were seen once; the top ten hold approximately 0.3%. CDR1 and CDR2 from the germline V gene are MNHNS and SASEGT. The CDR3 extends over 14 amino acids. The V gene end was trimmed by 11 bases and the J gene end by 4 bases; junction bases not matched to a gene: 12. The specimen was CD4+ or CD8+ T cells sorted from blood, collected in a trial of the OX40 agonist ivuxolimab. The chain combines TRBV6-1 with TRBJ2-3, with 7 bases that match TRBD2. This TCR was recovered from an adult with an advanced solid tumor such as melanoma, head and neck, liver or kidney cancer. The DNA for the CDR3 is TGTGCCGCCAAACTGTGGGGGGGACCAGATACGCAGTATTTT. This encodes CAAKLWGGPDTQYF.